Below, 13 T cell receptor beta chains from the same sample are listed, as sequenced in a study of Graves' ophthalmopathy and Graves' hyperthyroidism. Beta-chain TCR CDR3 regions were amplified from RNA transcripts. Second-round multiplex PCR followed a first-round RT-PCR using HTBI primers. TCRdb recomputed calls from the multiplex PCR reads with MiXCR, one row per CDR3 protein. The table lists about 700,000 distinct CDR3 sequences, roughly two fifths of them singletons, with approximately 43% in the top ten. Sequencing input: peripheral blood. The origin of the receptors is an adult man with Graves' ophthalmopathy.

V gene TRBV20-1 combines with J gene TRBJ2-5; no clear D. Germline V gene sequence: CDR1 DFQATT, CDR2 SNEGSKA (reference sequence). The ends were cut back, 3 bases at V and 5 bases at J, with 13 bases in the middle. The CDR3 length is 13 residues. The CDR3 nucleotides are TGCAGTGCTAGGCCCCCGGCCCGCGAGACCCAGTACTTC. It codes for CSARPPARETQYF.

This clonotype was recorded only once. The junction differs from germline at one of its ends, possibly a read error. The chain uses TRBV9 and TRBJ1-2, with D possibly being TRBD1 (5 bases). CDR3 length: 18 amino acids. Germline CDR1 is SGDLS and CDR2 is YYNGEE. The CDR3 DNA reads TGCGCCAGCAGCCAAGATCCCCCCGGGACCCGCGTACACTATGGCTACACCTTC. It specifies CASSQDPPGTRVHYGYTF.

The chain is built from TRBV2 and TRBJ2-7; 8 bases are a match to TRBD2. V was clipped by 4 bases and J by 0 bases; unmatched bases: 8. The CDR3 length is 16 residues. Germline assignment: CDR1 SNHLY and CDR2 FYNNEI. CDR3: CASSAKGLAGSYEQYF. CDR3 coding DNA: TGTGCCAGCAGTGCTAAGGGGCTAGCGGGCTCCTACGAGCAGTACTTC.

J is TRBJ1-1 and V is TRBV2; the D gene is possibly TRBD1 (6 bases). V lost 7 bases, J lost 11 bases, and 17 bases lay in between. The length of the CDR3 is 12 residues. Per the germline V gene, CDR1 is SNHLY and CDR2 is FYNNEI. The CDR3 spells CASKLSRGIAFF. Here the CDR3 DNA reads TGTGCCAGCAAGCTCTCGAGGGGGATTGCTTTCTTT.

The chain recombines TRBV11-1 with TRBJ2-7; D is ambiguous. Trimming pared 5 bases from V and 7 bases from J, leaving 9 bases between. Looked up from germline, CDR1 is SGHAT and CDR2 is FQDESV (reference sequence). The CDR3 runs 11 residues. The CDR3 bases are TGTGCCAGCAGCCTTTACAGAGAGCAGTACGTC. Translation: CASSLYREQYV.

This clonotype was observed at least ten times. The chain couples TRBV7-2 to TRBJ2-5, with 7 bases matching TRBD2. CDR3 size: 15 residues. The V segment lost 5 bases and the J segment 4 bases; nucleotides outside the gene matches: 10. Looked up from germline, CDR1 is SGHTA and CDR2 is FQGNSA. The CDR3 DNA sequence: TGTGCCAGCAGCCCTCCGGGGGGAAGTAGAGAGACCCAGTACTTC. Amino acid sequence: CASSPPGGSRETQYF.

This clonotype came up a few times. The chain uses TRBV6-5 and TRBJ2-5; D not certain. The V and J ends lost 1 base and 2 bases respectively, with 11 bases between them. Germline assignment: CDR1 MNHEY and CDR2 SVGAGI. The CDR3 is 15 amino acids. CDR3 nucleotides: TGTGCCAGCAGTTACTACGGCCAAATTCAAGAGACCCAGTACTTC. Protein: CASSYYGQIQETQYF.

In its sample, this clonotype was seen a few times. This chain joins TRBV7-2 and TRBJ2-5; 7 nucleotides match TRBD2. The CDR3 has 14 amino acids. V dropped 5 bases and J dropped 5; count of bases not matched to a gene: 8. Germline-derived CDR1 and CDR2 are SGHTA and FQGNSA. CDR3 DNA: TGTGCCAGCAGCCGCTTGGGGGGGGGGGAGACCCAGTACTTC. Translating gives CASSRLGGGETQYF.

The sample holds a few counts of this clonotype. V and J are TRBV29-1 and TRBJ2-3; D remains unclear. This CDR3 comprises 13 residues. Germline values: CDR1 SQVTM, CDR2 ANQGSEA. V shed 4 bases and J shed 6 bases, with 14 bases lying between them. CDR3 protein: CSVAGLPNDTQYF. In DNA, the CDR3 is TGCAGCGTTGCAGGCCTCCCCAATGATACGCAGTATTTT.

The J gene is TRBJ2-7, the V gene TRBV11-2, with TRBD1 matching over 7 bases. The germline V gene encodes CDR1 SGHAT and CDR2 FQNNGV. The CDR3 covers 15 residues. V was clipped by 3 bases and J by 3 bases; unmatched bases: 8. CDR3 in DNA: TGTGCCAGCAGCTTGGGCAGGGGGTCTTACTACGAGCAGTACTTC. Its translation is CASSLGRGSYYEQYF.

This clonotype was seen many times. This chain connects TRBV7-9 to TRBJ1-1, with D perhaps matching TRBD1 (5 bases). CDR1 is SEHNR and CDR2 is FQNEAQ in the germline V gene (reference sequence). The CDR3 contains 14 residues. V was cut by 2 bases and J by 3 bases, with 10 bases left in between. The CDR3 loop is CASSLQGDYTEAFF. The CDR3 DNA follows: TGTGCCAGCAGCTTACAGGGCGACTACACTGAAGCTTTCTTT.

The CDR3 region has the DNA TGTGCCAGCAGCTTCACCCGGGAGACCCAGTACTTC. This sequence encodes CASSFTRETQYF. This rearrangement joins TRBV7-9 to TRBJ2-5, with D unclear. Trimming shortened V by 3 bases and J by 5 bases, and 7 bases separated the two germline ends. The CDR3 is 12 residues long. Per the germline V gene, CDR1 is SEHNR and CDR2 is FQNEAQ (reference sequence).

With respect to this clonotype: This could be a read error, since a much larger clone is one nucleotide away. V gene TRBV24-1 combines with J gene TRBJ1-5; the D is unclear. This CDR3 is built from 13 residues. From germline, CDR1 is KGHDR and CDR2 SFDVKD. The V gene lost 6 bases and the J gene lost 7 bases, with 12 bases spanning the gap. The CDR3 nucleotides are TGTGCCACCAGTTACAAGGGTGGACAGCCCCAGCATTTT. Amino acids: CATSYKGGQPQHF.